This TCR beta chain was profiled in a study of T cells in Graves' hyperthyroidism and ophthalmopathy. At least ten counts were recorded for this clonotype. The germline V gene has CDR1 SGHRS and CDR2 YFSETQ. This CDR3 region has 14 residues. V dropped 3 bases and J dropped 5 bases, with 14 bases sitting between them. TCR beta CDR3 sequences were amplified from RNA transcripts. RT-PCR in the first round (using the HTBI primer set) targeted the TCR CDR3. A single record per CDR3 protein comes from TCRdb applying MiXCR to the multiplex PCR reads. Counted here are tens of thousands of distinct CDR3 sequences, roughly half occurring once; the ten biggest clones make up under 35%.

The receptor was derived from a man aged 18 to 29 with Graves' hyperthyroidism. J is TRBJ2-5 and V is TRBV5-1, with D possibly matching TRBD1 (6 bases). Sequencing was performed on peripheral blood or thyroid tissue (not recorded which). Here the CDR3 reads CASSSQGHRETQYF. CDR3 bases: TGCGCCAGCAGCTCACAGGGTCATCGGGAGACCCAGTACTTC.